Listed below are T cell receptor beta chains from one sample, sequenced in a study of long-term antiretroviral therapy in people with HIV. Sequenced by immunoSEQ multiplex PCR; TCRdb stores in-frame clones only, minus some. The table includes 17,000 or so clones, approximately 80% detected once. The sequencing used unsorted PBMCs, collected 0.3 years after starting antiretroviral therapy. The receptors come from a man aged 18-30 years with HIV. Both conserved end residues are part of each CDR3. D genes are given only for firm matches.

J | length | D | V | CDR3
TRBJ2-6 | 14 | . | TRBV4-2 | CASSGGSGANVLTF
TRBJ2-2 | 17 | TRBD2 | TRBV2 | CASSTGTSGIDTGELFF
TRBJ1-2 | 12 | . | TRBV25-1 | CASSEVPYGYTF
TRBJ2-1 | 16 | . | TRBV27 | CASSKTPPGALNEQFF
TRBJ2-5 | 16 | TRBD2 | TRBV11-2 | CASSDGLAGGQETQYF
TRBJ2-7 | 20 | . | TRBV21-1 | CASSKVKDKFFRDYPYEQYF
TRBJ2-1 | 16 | TRBD2 | TRBV28 | CASSPYGAGGYNEQFF
TRBJ2-4 | 14 | . | TRBV5-6 | CASSFDLAKNIQYF
TRBJ1-1 | 18 | . | TRBV4-1 | CASSQVFPTGGVGTEAFF
TRBJ2-7 | 16 | TRBD2 | TRBV5-4 | CASSLGLAGDKYEQYF
TRBJ2-1 | 17 | TRBD2 | TRBV5-1 | CASSSHTTSGGGNEQFF
TRBJ2-3 | 15 | TRBD2 | TRBV25-1 | CASSEKAGATDTQYF
TRBJ1-2 | 15 | TRBD1 | TRBV6-5 | CAAREKTGEVYGYTF
TRBJ2-3 | 15 | . | TRBV7-2 | CASSPLVANSDTQYF